Sequencing of this TCR beta chain was carried out in a study of cytomegalovirus exposure and HLA in healthy donors. Study-wide context: A prior analysis found roughly 100 million unique TCR beta sequences from roughly 180 million T cells. Broader study findings: Segments of the TCR beta V type were, in most cases, productive about 90% or about 30% of the time in an earlier analysis. A later analysis linked a missense variant in DCLRE1C to the trimming of TCR beta V and J genes. The study found most TCR sequences rare, yet found some public TCRs in many donors.

Vbeta (60) and Jbeta (13) primers were used in the PCR. The repertoire was sequenced with immunoSEQ multiplex PCR; TCRdb's copy has only in-frame clones and lacks some. The sample carries about 37,000 clones, roughly 76% recorded once. J was trimmed by 2 bases and V by 6 bases; bases with no gene match: 7. The CDR3 extends over 15 amino acids. Looked up from germline, CDR1 is MNHNY and CDR2 is SVGAGI (reference sequence). Turning to this clone: What it binds is unknown.

The receptor comes from a woman between 35 and 50 years old in good health and CMV-seronegative. The sequenced sample was PBMCs. This chain links TRBV6-6 with TRBJ2-1; 7 positions match TRBD1. CDR3 nucleotide sequence: TGTGCCAGCAGGGCACAGGGGCCCACCTACAATGAGCAGTTCTTC. Its protein is CASRAQGPTYNEQFF.